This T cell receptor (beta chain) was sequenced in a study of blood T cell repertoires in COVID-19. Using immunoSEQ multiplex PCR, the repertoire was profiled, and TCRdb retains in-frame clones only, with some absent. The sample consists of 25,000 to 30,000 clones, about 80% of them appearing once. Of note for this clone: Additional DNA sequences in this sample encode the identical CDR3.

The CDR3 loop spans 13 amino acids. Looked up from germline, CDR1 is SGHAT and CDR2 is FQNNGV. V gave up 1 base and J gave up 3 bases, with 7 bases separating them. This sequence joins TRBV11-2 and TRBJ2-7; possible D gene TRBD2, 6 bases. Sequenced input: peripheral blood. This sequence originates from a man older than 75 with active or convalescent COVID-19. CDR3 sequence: CASSLAGSYEQYF. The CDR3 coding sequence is TGTGCCAGCAGCTTAGCCGGGAGCTACGAGCAGTACTTC.